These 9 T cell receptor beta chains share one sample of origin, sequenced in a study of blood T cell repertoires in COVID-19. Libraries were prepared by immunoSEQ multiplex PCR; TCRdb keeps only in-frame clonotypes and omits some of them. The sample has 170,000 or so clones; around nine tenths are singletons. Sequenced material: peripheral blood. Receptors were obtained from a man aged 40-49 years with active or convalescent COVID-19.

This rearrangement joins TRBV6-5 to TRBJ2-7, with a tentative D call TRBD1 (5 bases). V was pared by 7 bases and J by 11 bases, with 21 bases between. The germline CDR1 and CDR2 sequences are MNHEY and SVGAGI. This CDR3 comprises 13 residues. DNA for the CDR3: TGTGCCAGCACAGGGAAAAGCGACGGAGAAGAGTACTTC. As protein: CASTGKSDGEEYF.

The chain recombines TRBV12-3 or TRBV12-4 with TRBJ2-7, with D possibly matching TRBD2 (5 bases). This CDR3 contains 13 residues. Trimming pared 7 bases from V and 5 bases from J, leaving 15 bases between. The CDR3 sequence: CASTLRGFDEQYF. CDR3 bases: TGTGCCAGCACCTTAAGAGGGTTTGACGAGCAGTACTTC.

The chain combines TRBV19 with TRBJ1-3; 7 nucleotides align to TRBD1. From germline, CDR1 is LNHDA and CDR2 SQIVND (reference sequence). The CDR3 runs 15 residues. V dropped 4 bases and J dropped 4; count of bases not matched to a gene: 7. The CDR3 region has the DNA TGTGCCAGTAGTACCCCGACAGGGCCAGGAAACACCATATATTTT. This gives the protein CASSTPTGPGNTIYF.

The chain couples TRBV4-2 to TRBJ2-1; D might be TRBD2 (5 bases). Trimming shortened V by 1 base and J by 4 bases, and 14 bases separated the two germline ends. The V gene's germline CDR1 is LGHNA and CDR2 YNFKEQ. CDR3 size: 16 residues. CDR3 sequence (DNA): TGTGCCAGCAGCCAAGTTCTCCAGCAGCGGTACAATGAGCAGTTCTTC. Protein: CASSQVLQQRYNEQFF.

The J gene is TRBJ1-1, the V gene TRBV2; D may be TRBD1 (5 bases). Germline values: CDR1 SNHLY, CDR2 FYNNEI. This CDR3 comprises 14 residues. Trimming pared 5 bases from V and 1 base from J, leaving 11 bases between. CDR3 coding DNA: TGTGCCAGCAGTCGGGGGGGGTCGAACACTGAAGCTTTCTTT. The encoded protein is CASSRGGSNTEAFF.

Here the CDR3 reads CASSVGGVGTEAFF. CDR3 nucleotides: TGTGCCAGCAGTGTAGGGGGAGTTGGCACTGAAGCTTTCTTT. The genes are TRBV2 and TRBJ1-1, with a weak D call TRBD1 (6 bases). CDR1 and CDR2 from the germline V gene are SNHLY and FYNNEI. CDR3 size: 14 residues. V was shortened by 4 bases and J by 4 bases, with 13 bases between the two germline ends.

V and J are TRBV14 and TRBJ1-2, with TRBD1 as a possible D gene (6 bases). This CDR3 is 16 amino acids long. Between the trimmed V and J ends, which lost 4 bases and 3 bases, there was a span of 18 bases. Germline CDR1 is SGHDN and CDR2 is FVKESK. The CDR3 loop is CASSPYPLNRDYGYTF. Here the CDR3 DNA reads TGTGCCAGCAGCCCTTACCCGTTGAACAGGGACTATGGCTACACCTTC. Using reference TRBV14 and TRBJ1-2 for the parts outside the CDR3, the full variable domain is EAGVTQFPSHSVIEKGQTVTLRCDPISGHDNLYWYRRVMGKEIKFLLHFVKESKQDESGMPNNRFLAERTGGTYSTLKVQPAELEDSGVYFCASSPYPLNRDYGYTFGSGTRLTVV.

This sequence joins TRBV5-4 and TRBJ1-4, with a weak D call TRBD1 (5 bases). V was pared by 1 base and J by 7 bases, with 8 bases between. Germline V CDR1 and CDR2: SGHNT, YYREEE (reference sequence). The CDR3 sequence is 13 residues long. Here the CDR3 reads CASSLWGGEKLFF. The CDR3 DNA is TGTGCCAGCAGCTTGTGGGGGGGTGAAAAACTGTTTTTT.

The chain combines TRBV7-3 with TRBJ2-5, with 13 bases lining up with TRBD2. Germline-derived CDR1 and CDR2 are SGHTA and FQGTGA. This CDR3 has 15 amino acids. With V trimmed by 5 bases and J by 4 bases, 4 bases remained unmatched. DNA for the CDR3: TGTGCCAGCAGCCGCGGGACTAGCGGGGCAGAGACCCAGTACTTC. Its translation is CASSRGTSGAETQYF.